The present T cell receptor (beta chain) was sequenced within a study of blood T cell repertoires in COVID-19. During active infection, Seattle patients enrolled and were then monitored through disease. The table lists this clone with a few counts. The CDR3 is 20 amino acids. The germline V gene encodes CDR1 SGDLS and CDR2 YYNGEE. The germline V and J ends were trimmed by 2 bases and 3 bases, with 30 bases remaining between them. In the original processing: Counts of nucleated cells, estimated from reference gene primer amplification, were obtained. Clones were sequenced by immunoSEQ multiplex PCR, and TCRdb holds only the in-frame ones, with some missing. The V and J calls and clone size come from that table; D and trimming were worked out from the DNA. This table holds 75,000 to 90,000 clones, 78% found once.

The sequencing input was peripheral blood. The receptor was derived from a man in his 60s with COVID-19, enrolled during active disease. This sequence joins TRBV9 and TRBJ2-7; the D gene is possibly TRBD2 (5 bases). This chain's CDR3 is CASSVGSEWSNPLYIYEQYF. The DNA of the CDR3 is TGTGCCAGCAGCGTTGGTAGCGAGTGGAGCAATCCGCTTTACATCTACGAGCAGTACTTC.